The 13 T cell receptor beta chains given below trace back to one sample, sequenced in a study of T-cell memory formation after mild COVID-19. A single record per CDR3 protein comes from TCRdb applying MiXCR to the 5' RACE reads. The data hold about 190,000 distinct CDR3 sequences, with around 18% observed a single time. The material sequenced was PBMCs or a T cell subset sorted from them (not recorded which). All receptors come from an adult woman who had mild COVID-19 (a few samples of this study predate the infection). Cell type and time point are not known.

Many counts were recorded for this clonotype. The chain combines TRBV12-3 or TRBV12-4 with TRBJ2-1; 7 bases align to TRBD2. Trimming removed 0 bases from V and 10 bases from J; junction bases left unmatched: 6. This CDR3 contains 14 residues. The CDR3 here is CASSLAGGFGEQFF. CDR3 in DNA: TGTGCCAGCAGTTTAGCGGGGGGGTTTGGGGAGCAGTTCTTC.

This clonotype was observed a few times. This sequence joins TRBV4-1 and TRBJ1-6; D ambiguous. CDR3 length: 14 amino acids. V was shortened by 0 bases and J by 7 bases, with 7 bases between the two germline ends. The germline V gene has CDR1 MGHRA and CDR2 YSYEKL. The CDR3 sequence: CASSQEPENSPLHF. In nucleotides, the CDR3 is TGCGCCAGCAGCCAAGAACCTGAGAATTCACCCCTCCACTTT.

The chain carries TRBV10-2 and TRBJ2-5; 7 nucleotides line up with TRBD2. With V trimmed by 2 bases and J by 5 bases, 17 bases remained unmatched. There are 18 residues in the CDR3. Per the germline V gene, CDR1 is WSHSY and CDR2 is SAAADI. CDR3 protein: CASSENWGGTGGFETQYF. The CDR3 DNA follows: TGCGCCAGCAGTGAGAACTGGGGAGGGACTGGGGGTTTTGAGACCCAGTACTTC.

The chain couples TRBV29-1 to TRBJ2-2; 13 bases match TRBD2. This CDR3 comprises 15 residues. The germline CDR1 and CDR2 sequences are SQVTM and ANQGSEA. After removal of 7 bases from V and 5 bases from J, the junction contained 7 bases not matched to a gene. CDR3 loop: CSGGLAGVATGELFF. The CDR3 DNA follows: TGCAGCGGCGGACTAGCGGGGGTTGCGACCGGGGAGCTGTTTTTT.

V is TRBV5-4 and J is TRBJ2-1; TRBD2 matches 13 bases. The CDR3 length is 16 residues. V shed 4 bases, J shed 4 bases, and the junction held 5 bases outside the gene matches. Germline V gene lookup returns CDR1 SGHNT and CDR2 YYREEE (reference sequence). Here the CDR3 reads CASSPGLAGAYNEQFF. The CDR3 nucleotides read TGTGCCAGCAGCCCAGGACTAGCGGGAGCATACAATGAGCAGTTCTTC.

This clonotype appeared a single time. This chain joins TRBV7-9 and TRBJ2-3; D is ambiguous. The ends were cut back, 2 bases at V and 6 bases at J, with 18 bases in the middle. Germline V gene data show CDR1 as SEHNR and CDR2 as FQNEAQ (reference sequence). The CDR3 runs to 16 residues. CDR3 sequence: CASSLWSTSGSDTQYF. In DNA form, the CDR3 reads TGTGCCAGCAGCTTATGGTCTACTTCCGGGTCTGATACGCAGTATTTT.

A remark on this clonotype: At one end, the junction sequence differs from germline, possibly due to a read error. The genes are TRBV7-6 and TRBJ1-3, with no clear D. Germline CDR1 reads SGHVS; CDR2 reads FNYEAQ. CDR3 length equals 15 residues. The CDR3 reads CRPRRWRPSGNTIYF. DNA of the CDR3: TGCCGGCCCCGCAGGTGGCGGCCCTCTGGAAACACCATATATTTT.

Regarding this clonotype: Possible read error: a much larger clone is one base away. The CDR3 sequence: CASRGTNEKLFF. CDR3 in DNA: TGTGCCAGCAGAGGAACTAATGAAAAACTGTTTTTT. The chain recombines TRBV5-6 with TRBJ1-4; unclear D gene. Trimming pared 5 bases from V and 1 base from J, leaving 3 bases between. The CDR3 runs 12 residues. Germline CDR1 is SGHDT and CDR2 is YYEEEE.

The gene calls are TRBV20-1 and TRBJ1-1; no firm D call. The V end was cut by 1 base, the J end by 5 bases, with 17 bases between. This CDR3 has 15 residues. Germline V gives CDR1 DFQATT, CDR2 SNEGSKA (reference sequence). The CDR3 coding sequence is TGCAGTGCTAGAGCAGGTGGGGTTGCTAGGACTGAAGCTTTCTTT. Translating gives CSARAGGVARTEAFF.

This clonotype occurred a few times. A junction boundary mismatches the germline segment, possibly from a read error. This sequence joins TRBV18 and TRBJ1-5; 7 bases match TRBD1. This CDR3 contains 15 residues. Germline V gene lookup returns CDR1 KGHSH and CDR2 LQKENI. The CDR3 here is CASSEGGGGKQPQHF. The CDR3 bases are TGTGCCAGCTCAGAAGGGGGAGGGGGCAAGCAGCCCCAGCATTTT. Looking up the rest from reference TRBV18 and TRBJ1-5 gives the full variable domain: NAGVMQNPRHLVRRRGQEARLRCSPMKGHSHVYWYRQLPEEGLKFMVYLQKENIIDESGMPKERFSAEFPKEGPSILRIQQVVRGDSAAYFCASSEGGGGKQPQHFGDGTRLSIL.

The chain combines TRBV11-3 with TRBJ2-3, with 7 bases lining up with TRBD2. The CDR3 spans 15 residues. Germline V gene lookup returns CDR1 SGHNT and CDR2 YENEEA. The CDR3 DNA reads as TGTGCAGCACCGAGGTCGGCGGGAGACAGAGATACGCAGTATTTT. Translation: CAAPRSAGDRDTQYF.

The V call is TRBV4-1, the J call TRBJ2-5; D unresolved. The V gene lost 1 base and the J gene lost 2 bases, with 5 bases spanning the gap. The germline gives CDR1 MGHRA, CDR2 YSYEKL. The CDR3 spans 13 residues. The CDR3 protein is CASSQVGQETQYF. The CDR3 region has the DNA TGCGCCAGCAGCCAAGTTGGACAAGAGACCCAGTACTTC.

In this sample, this clonotype turned up a few times. The chain couples TRBV28 to TRBJ1-5; weak D call: TRBD1 (5 bases). The V gene's germline CDR1 is MDHEN and CDR2 SYDVKM. V was cut by 7 bases and J by 9 bases, with 22 bases left in between. The length of the CDR3 is 15 residues. The CDR3 DNA follows: TGTGCCAGCATCATAGCGGGGGTCCGAGGGGTGCCCCAGCATTTT. Its translation: CASIIAGVRGVPQHF.